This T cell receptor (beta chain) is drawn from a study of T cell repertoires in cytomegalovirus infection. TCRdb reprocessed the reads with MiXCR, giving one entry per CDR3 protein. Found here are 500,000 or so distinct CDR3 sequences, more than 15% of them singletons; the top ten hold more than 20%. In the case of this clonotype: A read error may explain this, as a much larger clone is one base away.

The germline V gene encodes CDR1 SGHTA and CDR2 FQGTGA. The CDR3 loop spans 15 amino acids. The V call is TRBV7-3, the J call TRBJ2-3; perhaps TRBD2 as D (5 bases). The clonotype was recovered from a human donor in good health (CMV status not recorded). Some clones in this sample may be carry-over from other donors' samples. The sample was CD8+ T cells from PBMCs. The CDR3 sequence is CASGLSGFFTDTQYF. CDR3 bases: TGTGCCAGCGGCTTATCGGGATTTTTCACAGATACGCAGTATTTT.